The 13 T cell receptor beta chains given below trace back to one sample, sequenced in a study of OX40 agonist ivuxolimab in advanced cancers. The method was immunoSEQ multiplex PCR; TCRdb's version includes in-frame clones alone and lacks a portion of them. Of 60,000 to 65,000 clones listed, about 89% are singletons. Sequences were derived from CD4+ or CD8+ T cells sorted from blood, sampled in a trial of the OX40 agonist ivuxolimab. The source is an adult with an advanced solid tumor such as melanoma, head and neck, liver or kidney cancer.

This chain connects TRBV11-2 to TRBJ2-3; 7 nucleotides match TRBD2. The CDR3 is 15 residues long. V shed 2 bases, J shed 4 bases, and the junction held 6 bases outside the gene matches. Germline CDR1 and CDR2: SGHAT and FQNNGV. This CDR3 is CASSLSGAGPDTQYF. CDR3 nucleotide sequence: TGTGCCAGCAGCTTAAGCGGGGCGGGGCCAGATACGCAGTATTTT.

The DNA for the CDR3 is TGTGCCAGCAGCTATCGAGATACGCAGTATTTT. Its translation: CASSYRDTQYF. The chain employs TRBV11-3 and TRBJ2-3; D gene unclear. Germline CDR1 is SGHNT and CDR2 is YENEEA. The CDR3 consists of 11 residues. The V gene lost 4 bases and the J gene lost 5 bases, with 4 bases spanning the gap.

The chain recombines TRBV5-6 with TRBJ2-5, with 10 bases lining up with TRBD1. Germline CDR1 and CDR2: SGHDT and YYEEEE. Unmatched junction bases numbered 14, after V lost 4 bases and J lost 11 bases. The CDR3 runs to 15 residues. The CDR3 is CASSRTGTGVFQQYF. The CDR3 DNA reads TGTGCCAGCAGCAGGACCGGGACAGGGGTTTTCCAGCAGTACTTC.

This chain connects TRBV2 to TRBJ1-1; 8 bases are shared with TRBD1. The germline CDR1 and CDR2 sequences are SNHLY and FYNNEI. V lost 5 bases to trimming and J lost 5 bases; unmatched junction nucleotides: 10. The CDR3 is 15 amino acids. The CDR3 sequence: CASSSSIRTGTEAFF. As DNA, the CDR3 is TGTGCCAGCAGTTCCTCTATTCGGACAGGGACTGAAGCTTTCTTT.

The chain combines TRBV7-6 with TRBJ2-5; TRBD2 aligns across 7 bases. CDR3 length: 13 residues. The germline gives CDR1 SGHVS, CDR2 FNYEAQ. V lost 5 bases, J lost 5 bases, and 5 bases stayed unmatched. CDR3 amino acids: CASSPQRGETQYF. The CDR3 DNA reads as TGTGCCAGCAGCCCCCAGCGGGGTGAGACCCAGTACTTC.

This clone was detected only once. The rearrangement uses TRBV2 and TRBJ2-1, with 11 bases identical to TRBD1. The germline CDR1 and CDR2 sequences are SNHLY and FYNNEI. V trimming: 6 bases; J trimming: 4 bases; junction bases outside the gene matches: 5. The CDR3 has 15 amino acids. The CDR3 nucleotides read TGTGCCAGCAGGGGGGACAGGGGGTCTTACAATGAGCAGTTCTTC. It translates to CASRGDRGSYNEQFF.

Only one count was recorded for this clone. The chain uses TRBV4-2 and TRBJ2-1, with D possibly matching TRBD2 (6 bases). Germline lookup yields CDR1 LGHNA and CDR2 YNFKEQ. V shed 0 bases and J shed 4 bases, with 13 bases lying between them. The CDR3 is made up of 16 amino acids. Written as DNA, the CDR3 is TGTGCCAGCAGCCAAGACGCCGGGGGTCCTTACAATGAGCAGTTCTTC. This codes for CASSQDAGGPYNEQFF.

The chain links TRBV15 to TRBJ2-2; 9 bases are a match to TRBD2. After removal of 0 bases from V and 5 bases from J, the junction contained 7 bases not matched to a gene. Germline lookup yields CDR1 LNHNV and CDR2 YYDKDF (reference sequence). CDR3 length equals 17 residues. CDR3 loop: CATSREAGGRGTGELFF. Written as DNA, the CDR3 is TGTGCCACCAGCAGAGAGGCGGGAGGGCGGGGGACCGGGGAGCTGTTTTTT.

V gene TRBV2 combines with J gene TRBJ2-7; unclear D gene. The CDR3 has 13 residues. Germline CDR1 and CDR2: SNHLY and FYNNEI. The V and J ends lost 6 bases and 5 bases respectively, with 14 bases between them. The DNA for the CDR3 is TGTGCCAGCAGCAGAAGTACACCGAACGAGCAGTACTTC. Its translation: CASSRSTPNEQYF.

There are a few counts of this clone. An end of the junction differs from the germline gene, which may be a read error. The rearrangement links TRBV7-9 to TRBJ2-7; 12 positions agree with TRBD2. The CDR3 loop spans 14 amino acids. Germline CDR1 is SEHNR and CDR2 is FQNEAQ (reference sequence). The CDR3 protein is CASMTSGSSSEQYF. DNA of the CDR3: TGTGCCAGCATGACTAGCGGGAGTTCCTCCGAGCAGTACTTC.

The chain carries TRBV19 and TRBJ1-5; D remains unclear. The CDR3 is 17 residues long. Germline V gene data show CDR1 as LNHDA and CDR2 as SQIVND (reference sequence). Trimming left V 0 bases short and J 1 base short, with 13 bases between. For the CDR3, the DNA is TGTGCCAGTAGTATAGATTTGGTGGGGATAAGCAATCAGCCCCAGCATTTT. It yields the protein CASSIDLVGISNQPQHF. The entire variable domain, with the rest obtained from reference TRBV19 and TRBJ1-5, is as follows: DGGITQSPKYLFRKEGQNVTLSCEQNLNHDAMYWYRQDPGQGLRLIYYSQIVNDFQKGDIAEGYSVSREKKESFPLTVTSAQKNPTAFYLCASSIDLVGISNQPQHFGDGTRLSIL.

The chain combines TRBV6-5 with TRBJ1-5; TRBD1 is a possible D gene (6 bases). V lost 5 bases and J lost 1, with 12 bases in between. CDR1 is MNHEY, CDR2 SVGAGI, per germline. CDR3 size: 15 residues. In DNA form, the CDR3 reads TGTGCCAGCAGTGCGCTACAGGGAAGCAATCAGCCCCAGCATTTT. Encoded protein: CASSALQGSNQPQHF.

In its sample, this clone was seen once. The chain employs TRBV6-5 and TRBJ2-7; D is uncertain. CDR3 length: 11 amino acids. V was cut by 4 bases and J by 3 bases, with 4 bases left in between. Germline CDR1 and CDR2: MNHEY and SVGAGI. CDR3 amino acids: CASSSNYEQYF. The CDR3 DNA sequence: TGTGCCAGCAGTTCAAACTACGAGCAGTACTTC.